This TCR beta chain emerged from a study of T cells in Graves' hyperthyroidism and ophthalmopathy. General study points: Ophthalmopathy was told apart from stable hyperthyroidism by a 13 V-J model.

Amplification targeted TCR beta CDR3 regions from RNA transcripts. TCR CDR3 underwent first-round RT-PCR with the HTBI primer set. TCRdb ran MiXCR on the multiplex PCR reads and lists one entry per CDR3 protein. The table has a few hundred thousand distinct CDR3 sequences, less than 25% seen once. This clonotype came up a few times. Its antigen is not identified. The V and J ends lost 6 bases and 1 base, in that order; junction bases with no gene match: 6. In germline, CDR1 is SGHAT, CDR2 FQDESV (reference sequence). The CDR3 sequence is 16 residues long. This receptor was identified in a man in his late teens or twenties with Graves' hyperthyroidism. The chain recombines TRBV11-1 with TRBJ2-2; 9 bases match TRBD2. Sequenced sample: blood. The CDR3 nucleotides read TGTGCCAGCAGACCTAGCGGGGACAAGAACACCGGGGAGCTGTTTTTT. Its protein product is CASRPSGDKNTGELFF.